Listed below are T cell receptor beta chains from one sample, sequenced in a study of CD8+ T cells in alopecia areata. The data were produced by immunoSEQ multiplex PCR, yet TCRdb's version contains in-frame clones alone and is incomplete. The sample includes about 91,000 clones, around two fifths of them seen just once. The specimen sequenced was CD4+ T cells sorted from blood. The source of these receptors is a human donor with alopecia areata. Each CDR3 is given with its conserved first and last residue. The order of the fields is CDR3 protein, CDR3 DNA, V gene, D gene, clone size, J gene. A D gene is named only where the DNA matches it firmly. Some rows mark clone size as missing; the rest say once, few, many or name a class of expanded clone.

CASSPNRVPPLHF TGTGCCAGCAGCCCTAACAGGGTCCCACCCCTCCACTTT TRBV7-8 - few TRBJ1-6
CSVERAGPNEQFF TGCAGCGTTGAAAGGGCAGGCCCCAATGAGCAGTTCTTC TRBV29-1 - few TRBJ2-1
CARVPTGLPVDTQYF TGTGCCAGAGTGCCGACCGGACTTCCCGTGGATACGCAGTATTTT TRBV2 - - TRBJ2-3
CASSPVRVAETQYF TGTGCCAGCAGCCCGGTCAGGGTGGCGGAGACCCAGTACTTC TRBV7-2 - - TRBJ2-5
CAWGGWANVLTF TGTGCCTGGGGCGGGTGGGCCAACGTCCTGACTTTC TRBV30 - - TRBJ2-6
CASSPFGLAVYNEQFF TGCGCCAGCAGCCCCTTCGGGCTAGCGGTTTACAATGAGCAGTTCTTC TRBV4-1 TRBD2 - TRBJ2-1
CASNSGTGWSYEQYF TGTGCCAGCAACTCGGGGACAGGGTGGTCCTACGAGCAGTACTTC TRBV28 TRBD1 many TRBJ2-7
CSALTGTTSYNEQFF TGCAGCGCCCTGACCGGGACAACTTCCTACAATGAGCAGTTCTTC TRBV29-1 - few TRBJ2-1
CASSWASAETQYF TGTGCCAGCAGTTGGGCTAGCGCGGAGACCCAGTACTTC TRBV2 - - TRBJ2-5
CASSMSNIDNQPQHF TGTGCCAGTAGTATGTCCAACATCGACAATCAGCCCCAGCATTTT TRBV19 - few TRBJ1-5